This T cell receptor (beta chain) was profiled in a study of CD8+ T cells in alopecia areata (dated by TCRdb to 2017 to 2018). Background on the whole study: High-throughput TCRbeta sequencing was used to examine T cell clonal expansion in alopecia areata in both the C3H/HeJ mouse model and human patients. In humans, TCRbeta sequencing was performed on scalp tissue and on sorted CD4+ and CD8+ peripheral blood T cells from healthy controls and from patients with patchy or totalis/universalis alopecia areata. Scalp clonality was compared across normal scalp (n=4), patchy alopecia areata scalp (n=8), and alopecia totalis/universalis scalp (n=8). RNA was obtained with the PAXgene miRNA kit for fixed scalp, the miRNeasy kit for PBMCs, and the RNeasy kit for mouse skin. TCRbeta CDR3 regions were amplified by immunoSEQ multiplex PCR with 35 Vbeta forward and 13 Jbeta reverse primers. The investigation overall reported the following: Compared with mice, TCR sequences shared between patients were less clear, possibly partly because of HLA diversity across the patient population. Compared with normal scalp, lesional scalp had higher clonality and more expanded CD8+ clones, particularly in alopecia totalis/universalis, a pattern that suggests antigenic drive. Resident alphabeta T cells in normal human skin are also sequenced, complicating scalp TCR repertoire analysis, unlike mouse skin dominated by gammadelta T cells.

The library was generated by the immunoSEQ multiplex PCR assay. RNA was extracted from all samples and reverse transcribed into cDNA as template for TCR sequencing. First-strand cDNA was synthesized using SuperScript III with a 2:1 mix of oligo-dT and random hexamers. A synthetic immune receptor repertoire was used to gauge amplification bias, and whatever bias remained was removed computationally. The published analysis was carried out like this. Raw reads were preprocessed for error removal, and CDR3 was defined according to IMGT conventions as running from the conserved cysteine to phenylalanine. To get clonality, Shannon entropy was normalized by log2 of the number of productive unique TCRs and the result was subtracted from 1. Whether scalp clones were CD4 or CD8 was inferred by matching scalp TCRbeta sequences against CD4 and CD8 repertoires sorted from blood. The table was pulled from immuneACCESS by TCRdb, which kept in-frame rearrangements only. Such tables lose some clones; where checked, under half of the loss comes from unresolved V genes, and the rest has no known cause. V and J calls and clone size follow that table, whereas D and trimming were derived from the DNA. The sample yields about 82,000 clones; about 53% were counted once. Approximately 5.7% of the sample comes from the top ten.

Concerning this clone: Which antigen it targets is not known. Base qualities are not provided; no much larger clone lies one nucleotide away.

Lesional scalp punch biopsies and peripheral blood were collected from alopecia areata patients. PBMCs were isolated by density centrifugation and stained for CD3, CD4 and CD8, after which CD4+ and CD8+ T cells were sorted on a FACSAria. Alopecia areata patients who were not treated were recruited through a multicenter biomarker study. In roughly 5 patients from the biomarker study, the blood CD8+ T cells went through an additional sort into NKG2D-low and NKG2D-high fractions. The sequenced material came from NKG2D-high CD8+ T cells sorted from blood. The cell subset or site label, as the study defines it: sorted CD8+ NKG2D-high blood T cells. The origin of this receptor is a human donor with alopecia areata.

The sequenced DNA is TGTGCCAGCAGCGTAGCTGCTAGCCAGGATGAGCAGTTCTTC. The encoded protein is CASSVAASQDEQFF. The V gene is TRBV9 and the J gene is TRBJ2-1, with TRBD2 perhaps the D gene, on 5 matching bases. The CDR3 holds 14 amino acids from the cysteine to the phenylalanine. This entry keeps only the CDR3 DNA: 42 bases, framed from base 1. The CDR1 and CDR2 encoded by the germline V gene are SGDLS and YYNGEE. At the junction V is shortened by 0 bases and J by 8 bases, with 12 bases in between.